This entry lists 2 T cell receptor beta chains sequenced from one sample in a study of Ad26.COV2.S vaccination and SARS-CoV-2 variants. Treatment meaning: roughly 18 received Ad26.COV2.S at low or high dose, single or two shots; about 5 received placebo; per-sample allocation not given. Specimen acquisition occurred on day 63 following the initial vaccine or placebo injection. TCRdb keeps only in-frame clones here, not all; method: immunoSEQ multiplex PCR. The table lists around 320,000 clones, about 85% of them singletons. The sequencing here drew on peripheral blood, taken in a trial of Ad26.COV2.S vaccine versus placebo. The receptors were sampled from a person aged 18 to 59 who received the Ad26.COV2.S COVID-19 vaccine or a placebo.

This clone appeared a single time. This chain links TRBV7-9 with TRBJ2-3, with 13 positions matching TRBD2. Unmatched junction bases numbered 5, after V lost 5 bases and J lost 6 bases. This CDR3 contains 15 residues. Germline V gives CDR1 SEHNR, CDR2 FQNEAQ (reference sequence). The DNA for the CDR3 is TGTGCCAGCAGCGCTGGGACTAGCGGGGTCGATACGCAGTATTTT. Protein product: CASSAGTSGVDTQYF.

CDR3 protein: CASTDGGREAFF. CDR3 in DNA: TGTGCCAGCACCGATGGGGGCAGGGAAGCTTTCTTT. The chain carries TRBV6-5 and TRBJ1-1, with D maybe TRBD1 (6 bases). The CDR3 covers 12 residues. The germline gives CDR1 MNHEY, CDR2 SVGAGI. Trimming took off 7 bases at V and 8 bases at J, with 14 bases between the two ends.